This T cell receptor beta chain was documented in a study of shared T cell receptors in the human thymus. The CDR3 loop spans 17 amino acids. V lost 4 bases to trimming and J lost 5 bases; unmatched junction nucleotides: 18. CDR1 is SGHDT, CDR2 YYEEEE, per germline. A note on this clone: The sample carries other DNA sequences with the same CDR3.

The method was immunoSEQ multiplex PCR; TCRdb's version includes in-frame clones alone and lacks a portion of them. The table lists about 730,000 clones, 80% to 90% of them singletons. These data are also associated with another study on human thymus T cells.

The source is a girl in the first two years of life with a congenital heart defect. This sequence joins TRBV5-6 and TRBJ2-7; 7 nucleotides align to TRBD1. Sequenced input: thymocytes. The CDR3 spells CASSPPRAGQVENEQYF. The CDR3, as DNA: TGTGCCAGCAGCCCCCCCAGGGCCGGACAGGTGGAAAACGAGCAGTACTTC.